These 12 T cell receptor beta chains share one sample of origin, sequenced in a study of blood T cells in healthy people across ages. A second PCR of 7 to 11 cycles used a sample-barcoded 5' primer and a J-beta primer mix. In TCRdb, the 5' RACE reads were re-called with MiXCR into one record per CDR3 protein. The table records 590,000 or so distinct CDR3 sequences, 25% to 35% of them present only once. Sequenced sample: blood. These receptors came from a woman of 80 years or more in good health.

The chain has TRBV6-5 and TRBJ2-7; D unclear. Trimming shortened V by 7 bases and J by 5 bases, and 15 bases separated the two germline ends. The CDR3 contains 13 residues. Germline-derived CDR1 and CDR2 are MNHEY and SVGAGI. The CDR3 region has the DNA TGTGCCAGCACCCGCAGGATTATGAACGAGCAGTACTTC. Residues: CASTRRIMNEQYF.

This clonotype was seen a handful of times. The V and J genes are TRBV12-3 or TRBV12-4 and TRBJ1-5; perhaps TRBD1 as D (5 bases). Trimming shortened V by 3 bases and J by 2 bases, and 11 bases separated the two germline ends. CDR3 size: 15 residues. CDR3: CASSFKGGGNQPQHF. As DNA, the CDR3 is TGTGCCAGCAGTTTTAAGGGAGGGGGCAATCAGCCCCAGCATTTT.

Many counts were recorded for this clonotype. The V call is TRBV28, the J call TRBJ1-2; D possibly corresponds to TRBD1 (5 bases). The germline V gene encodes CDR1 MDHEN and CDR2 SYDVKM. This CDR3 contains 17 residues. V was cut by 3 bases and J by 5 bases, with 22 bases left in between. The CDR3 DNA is TGTGCCAGCAGTTTGCCAGGAAGGCAGGGAGGAGGGTATGGCTACACCTTC. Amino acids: CASSLPGRQGGGYGYTF.

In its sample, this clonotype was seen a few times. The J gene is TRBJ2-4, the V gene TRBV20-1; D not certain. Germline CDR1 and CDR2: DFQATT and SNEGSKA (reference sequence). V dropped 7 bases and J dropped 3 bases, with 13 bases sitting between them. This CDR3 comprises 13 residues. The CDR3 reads CSVLKNDKNIQYF. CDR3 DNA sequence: TGCAGTGTTTTAAAGAACGACAAAAACATTCAGTACTTC.

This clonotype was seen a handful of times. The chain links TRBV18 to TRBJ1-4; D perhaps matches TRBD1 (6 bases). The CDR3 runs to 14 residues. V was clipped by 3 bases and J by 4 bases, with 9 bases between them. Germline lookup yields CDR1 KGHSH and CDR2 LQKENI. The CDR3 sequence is CASSPDSNNEKLFF. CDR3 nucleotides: TGTGCCAGCTCACCGGACAGCAATAATGAAAAACTGTTTTTT.

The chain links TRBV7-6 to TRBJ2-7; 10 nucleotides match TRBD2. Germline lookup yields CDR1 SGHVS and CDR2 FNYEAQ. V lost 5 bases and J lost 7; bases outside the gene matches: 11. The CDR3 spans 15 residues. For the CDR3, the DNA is TGTGCCAGCAGCGCCCCAGCGGGGGGGAATAATGAGCAGTACTTC. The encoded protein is CASSAPAGGNNEQYF.

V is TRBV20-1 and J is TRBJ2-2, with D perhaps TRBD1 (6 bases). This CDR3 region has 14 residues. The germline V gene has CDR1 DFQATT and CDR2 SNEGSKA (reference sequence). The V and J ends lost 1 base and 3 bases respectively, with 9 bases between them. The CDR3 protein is CSARGGPDTGELFF. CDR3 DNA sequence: TGCAGTGCTAGAGGGGGGCCGGACACCGGGGAGCTGTTTTTT.

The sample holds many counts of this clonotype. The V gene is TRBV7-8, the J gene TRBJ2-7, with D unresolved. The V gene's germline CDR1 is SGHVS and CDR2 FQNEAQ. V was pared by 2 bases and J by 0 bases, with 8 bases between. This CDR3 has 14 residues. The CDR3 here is CASSLSVASYEQYF. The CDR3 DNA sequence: TGTGCCAGCAGCTTAAGTGTGGCCTCCTACGAGCAGTACTTC.

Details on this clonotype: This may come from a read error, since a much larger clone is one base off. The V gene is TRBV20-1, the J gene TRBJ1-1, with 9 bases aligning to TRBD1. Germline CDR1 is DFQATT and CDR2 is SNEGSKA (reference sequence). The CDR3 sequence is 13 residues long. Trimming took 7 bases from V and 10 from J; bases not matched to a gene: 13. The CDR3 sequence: CSVPRTGERIAFF. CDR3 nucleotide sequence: TGCAGTGTTCCGAGGACAGGGGAGCGTATAGCTTTCTTT.

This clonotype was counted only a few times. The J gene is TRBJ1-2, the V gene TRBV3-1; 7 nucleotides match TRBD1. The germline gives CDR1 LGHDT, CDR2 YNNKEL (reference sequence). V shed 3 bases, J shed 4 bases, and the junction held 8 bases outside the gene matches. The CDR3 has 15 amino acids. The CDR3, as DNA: TGTGCCAGCAGCCAGGAGGGGGCGCGTGGCTATGGCTACACCTTC. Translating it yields CASSQEGARGYGYTF.

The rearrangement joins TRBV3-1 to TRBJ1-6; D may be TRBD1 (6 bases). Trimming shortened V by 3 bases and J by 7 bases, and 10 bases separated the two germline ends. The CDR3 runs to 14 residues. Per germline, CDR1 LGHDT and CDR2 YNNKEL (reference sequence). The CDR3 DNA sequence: TGTGCCAGCAGCCACAGGGGAGAAAATTCACCCCTCCACTTT. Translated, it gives CASSHRGENSPLHF.

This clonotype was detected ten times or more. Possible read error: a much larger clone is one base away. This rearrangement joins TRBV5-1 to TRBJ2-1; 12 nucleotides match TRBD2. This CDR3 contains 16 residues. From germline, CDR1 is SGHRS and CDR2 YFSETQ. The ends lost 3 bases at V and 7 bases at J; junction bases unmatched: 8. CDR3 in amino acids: CASSWTTSGGSNEQFF. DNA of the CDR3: TGCGCCAGCAGCTGGACAACTAGCGGGGGGAGTAATGAGCAGTTCTTC.